This TCR beta chain was profiled in a study of blood T cell repertoires in COVID-19. CDR3 size: 14 residues. V shed 6 bases, J shed 1 base, and the junction held 2 bases outside the gene matches. Germline CDR1 and CDR2: MNHEY and SVGAGI. Clones were sequenced by immunoSEQ multiplex PCR, and TCRdb holds only the in-frame ones, with some missing. This table has a few hundred thousand clones, over 65% appearing once. The receptor's source is a man in his 60s who had recovered from COVID-19. The specimen was peripheral blood. The chain combines TRBV6-5 with TRBJ2-2; TRBD2 matches 7 bases. The DNA of the CDR3 is TGTGCCAGCAGAACGGGAGGGAACACCGGGGAGCTGTTTTTT. Its translation: CASRTGGNTGELFF.